Below, 4 T cell receptor beta chains from the same sample are listed, as sequenced in a study of T cells in tumors and immune-related adverse events. Measured with immunoSEQ multiplex PCR; TCRdb has only the in-frame clones, and not every one. This sample has some 11,000 clones, with 85% to 95% found just once. The sequencing here drew on lymph node tissue, taken from a patient treated with anti-PD-1 therapy. All receptors come from a female donor with metastatic renal cell carcinoma.

The chain couples TRBV5-1 to TRBJ2-7; 7 bases map to TRBD1. The length of the CDR3 is 14 residues. In germline, CDR1 is SGHRS, CDR2 YFSETQ. V was clipped by 4 bases and J by 6 bases; unmatched bases: 10. This chain's CDR3 is CASSQRQGQSEQYF. CDR3 DNA: TGCGCCAGCAGCCAAAGACAGGGTCAGTCCGAGCAGTACTTC.

The sample holds one count of this clone. The V gene is TRBV6-4, the J gene TRBJ2-7; tentatively, D is TRBD1 or TRBD2 (5 bases each). Germline values: CDR1 MRHNA, CDR2 SNTAGT. Trimming removed 6 bases from V and 3 bases from J, with 18 bases in between. This CDR3 is 15 amino acids long. The CDR3 coding sequence is TGTGCCAGCAGGGGGGTCGGACGCAGGAACTACGAGCAGTACTTC. It codes for CASRGVGRRNYEQYF.

The chain joins TRBV28 to TRBJ2-2, with a tentative D call TRBD1 (6 bases). Germline V CDR1 and CDR2: MDHEN, SYDVKM. V was cut by 6 bases and J by 4 bases, with 18 bases left in between. The CDR3 consists of 16 residues. CDR3 bases: TGTGCCAGCAGATCCTACAGGGCTGGGGGCACCGGGGAGCTGTTTTTT. It encodes CASRSYRAGGTGELFF.

This chain uses TRBV5-4 with TRBJ2-1; 7 nucleotides agree with TRBD2. This CDR3 spans 15 amino acids. Germline V gives CDR1 SGHNT, CDR2 YYREEE (reference sequence). J gave up 0 bases and V 6 bases, and 6 bases lay outside the gene matches. The CDR3 nucleotides are TGTGCCAGCACCCCTTCGGGAGGCTCCTACAATGAGCAGTTCTTC. Its protein product is CASTPSGGSYNEQFF.